A single sample is the source of the 2 T cell receptor beta chains below, sequenced in a study of CD8+ T cells in alopecia areata. Treatment here: oral pan-JAK inhibitor, 5-10 mg twice daily. Extraction of RNA preceded its reverse transcription into cDNA, which served as the sequencing template. Only in-frame clones appear in the TCRdb table, and some are missing; sequencing was by immunoSEQ multiplex PCR. Of approximately 120,000 clones listed, over 60% are singletons. Sequences were derived from CD4+ T cells sorted from blood, sampled at week 4, from a patient treated with tofacitinib. Receptor source: a human donor with alopecia areata.

The chain combines TRBV18 with TRBJ2-5; D is uncertain. This CDR3 region has 12 residues. The germline CDR1 and CDR2 sequences are KGHSH and LQKENI. V lost 0 bases and J 5 bases, leaving 4 bases between the germline ends. The CDR3 nucleotides read TGTGCCAGCTCACCACCGGCGGAGACCCAGTACTTC. This gives the protein CASSPPAETQYF.

The chain links TRBV7-9 to TRBJ2-5; D gene ambiguous. Per germline, CDR1 SEHNR and CDR2 FQNEAQ (reference sequence). Trimming took 5 bases from V and 5 from J, leaving 9 bases between them. The CDR3 extends over 12 amino acids. The CDR3 DNA reads TGTGCCAGCAGCCCGACAAGGGAGACCCAGTACTTC. It specifies CASSPTRETQYF. The full variable domain, completed using reference TRBV7-9 and TRBJ2-5, is DTGVSQNPRHKITKRGQNVTFRCDPISEHNRLYWYRQTLGQGPEFLTYFQNEAQLEKSRLLSDRFSAERPKGSFSTLEIQRTEQGDSAMYLCASSPTRETQYFGPGTRLLVL.